A single sample gave rise to the 8 T cell receptor beta chains below, sequenced in a study of beta chain features in type 1 diabetes (dated by TCRdb to 2017 to 2018). The research as a whole found: A moderate but significant shortening of TCRB CDR3 length was observed in type 1 diabetes patients in all four CD4+ subsets.

The library was built by means of the immunoSEQ multiplex PCR assay. The entire isolated RNA was reverse transcribed using the High Capacity cDNA Reverse Transcription Kit, and thus expressed TCRB transcripts were sequenced. Here the immuneACCESS table is served through TCRdb, limited to in-frame sequences with V and J called. Missing clones are a known gap in these copies; in checked studies unresolved V genes cover under half, and the rest lacks a known reason. The sample contains over 600,000 clones, under 15% of them found a single time. In total, the top ten clones hold approximately 0.11% of the sample. No cognate antigen is known for these TCRs. Sequencing was done on a sample of naive CD4+ T cells from blood. The cell subset or site tag for this specimen amounts to: true naive CD4+ T cells. The receptors derive from a man aged 25-40 years with type 1 diabetes.

A few counts support this clone. The rearrangement links TRBV2 to TRBJ1-2, with D unclear. The length of the CDR3 is 13 residues. Germline values: CDR1 SNHLY, CDR2 FYNNEI. V lost 3 bases, J lost 1 base, and 6 bases lay in between. In DNA form, the CDR3 reads TGTGCCAGCAGTGACGTCAATAACTATGGCTACACCTTC. Its translation is CASSDVNNYGYTF.

The chain employs TRBV10-3 and TRBJ1-1, with D possibly being TRBD1 (5 bases). Trimming removed 2 bases from V and 7 bases from J, with 11 bases in between. The CDR3 covers 13 residues. Germline V CDR1 and CDR2: ENHRY, SYGVKD. CDR3 sequence reads: CAISEQGKLEAFF. CDR3 DNA: TGTGCCATCAGTGAGCAGGGAAAGCTTGAAGCTTTCTTT.

This clone was picked up a small number of times. The V and J genes are TRBV7-3 and TRBJ1-1; D gene uncertain. The germline V gene has CDR1 SGHTA and CDR2 FQGTGA. This CDR3 spans 13 amino acids. Trimming shortened V by 5 bases and J by 3 bases, and 10 bases separated the two germline ends. In nucleotides, the CDR3 is TGTGCCAGCAGCCCCCGGAGGGACACTGAAGCTTTCTTT. This codes for CASSPRRDTEAFF.

The rearrangement uses TRBV25-1 and TRBJ2-5; D remains ambiguous. The CDR3 sequence is 12 residues long. V shed 5 bases and J shed 5 bases, with 9 bases lying between them. Germline-derived CDR1 and CDR2 are MGHDK and SYGVNS. CDR3 nucleotide sequence: TGTGCCAGCAGTTCCGTACCGGAGACCCAGTACTTC. Translation: CASSSVPETQYF.

The gene calls are TRBV2 and TRBJ2-2; TRBD2 might be the D (6 bases). Per germline, CDR1 SNHLY and CDR2 FYNNEI. The CDR3 contains 17 residues. Trimming cost V 5 bases and J 6 bases, with 22 bases left between them. This CDR3 reads CASSKSPGLRGSGELFF. CDR3 DNA sequence: TGTGCCAGCAGTAAATCTCCGGGACTCCGGGGGTCCGGGGAGCTGTTTTTT.

This clone was seen only a few times. The chain combines TRBV9 with TRBJ2-2; the match to TRBD1 covers 8 bases. The germline V gene has CDR1 SGDLS and CDR2 YYNGEE. The length of the CDR3 is 16 residues. J was trimmed by 9 bases and V by 0 bases; bases with no gene match: 10. The CDR3 nucleotides are TGTGCCAGCAGCGTAGCTCAGGGACAGGCGATTAGGGAGCTGTTTTTT. This gives the protein CASSVAQGQAIRELFF.

This chain uses TRBV11-2 with TRBJ2-1; D gene ambiguous. The CDR3 consists of 13 residues. V dropped 5 bases and J dropped 4 bases, with 9 bases sitting between them. Germline loops: CDR1 SGHAT, CDR2 FQNNGV. CDR3 sequence: CASSLGRYNEQFF. CDR3 sequence (DNA): TGTGCCAGCAGCCTTGGACGATACAATGAGCAGTTCTTC.

This clone was seen more than once but under ten times. The chain employs TRBV2 and TRBJ2-5; D uncertain. Trimming shortened V by 7 bases and J by 6 bases, and 12 bases separated the two germline ends. Germline lookup yields CDR1 SNHLY and CDR2 FYNNEI. The CDR3 is 12 amino acids. In DNA, the CDR3 is TGTGCCAGCACCCCTGGTTTGCAGACCCAGTACTTC. Its protein is CASTPGLQTQYF.